This T cell receptor beta chain is from a study of T-cell memory formation after mild COVID-19. General study findings and limits: Pre-infection memory showed some responding clones, and this suggested that cross-reactive memory joined.

TCRdb independently ran MiXCR on the 5' RACE reads; one entry per CDR3 protein. The top ten hold approximately 12% of the sample, which has fewer than 450,000 distinct CDR3 sequences, 20% to 25% seen once. As to this clonotype: As yet, its antigen is unknown. Germline and junction disagree at one end, which may indicate a read error.

The CDR3 runs to 15 residues. Germline-derived CDR1 and CDR2 are SNHLY and FYNNEI. The genes are TRBV2 and TRBJ1-2; 7 nucleotides line up with TRBD1. The sequencing input was PBMCs or a T cell subset sorted from them (not recorded which). The source of this sequence is an adult woman who had mild COVID-19 (a few samples of this study predate the infection). Cell type and time point are not known. The CDR3 is CASTEGGSRNYGYTF. For the CDR3, the DNA is TGTGCCAGCACTGAAGGGGGCTCAAGGAACTATGGCTACACCTTC.